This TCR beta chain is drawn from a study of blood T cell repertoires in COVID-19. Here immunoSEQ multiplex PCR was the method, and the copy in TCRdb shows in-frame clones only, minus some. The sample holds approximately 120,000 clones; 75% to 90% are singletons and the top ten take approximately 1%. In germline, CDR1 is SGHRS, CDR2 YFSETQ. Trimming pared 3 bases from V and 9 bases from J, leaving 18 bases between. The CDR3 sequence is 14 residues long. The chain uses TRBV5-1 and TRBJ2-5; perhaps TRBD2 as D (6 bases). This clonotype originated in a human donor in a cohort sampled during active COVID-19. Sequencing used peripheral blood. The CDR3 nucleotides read TGCGCCAGCAGCTCCCGGGCAATCACGGGGGCCCAGTACTTC. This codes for CASSSRAITGAQYF.